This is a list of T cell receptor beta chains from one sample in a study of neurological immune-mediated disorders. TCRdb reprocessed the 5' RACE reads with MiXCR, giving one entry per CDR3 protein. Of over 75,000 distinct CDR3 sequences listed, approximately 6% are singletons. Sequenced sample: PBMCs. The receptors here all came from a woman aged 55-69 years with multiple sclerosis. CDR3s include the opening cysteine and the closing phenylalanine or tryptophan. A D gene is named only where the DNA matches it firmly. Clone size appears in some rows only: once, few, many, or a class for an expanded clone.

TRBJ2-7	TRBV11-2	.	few	CASSFGNYEQYF	TGTGCCAGCAGCTTCGGGAACTACGAGCAGTACTTC
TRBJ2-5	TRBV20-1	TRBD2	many	CSASLPSGGFQETQYF	TGCAGTGCTAGTCTTCCCAGCGGGGGTTTCCAAGAGACCCAGTACTTC
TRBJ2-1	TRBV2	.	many	CASRPLFLAVDEQFF	TGTGCCAGCAGGCCTCTTTTTCTGGCGGTAGATGAGCAGTTCTTC
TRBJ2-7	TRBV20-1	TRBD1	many	CSARDLGGQVYEQYF	TGCAGTGCTAGAGATTTGGGGGGACAGGTCTACGAGCAGTACTTC
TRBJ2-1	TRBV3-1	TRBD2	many	CASSQQRGGFNEQFF	TGTGCCAGCAGCCAACAGCGGGGGGGCTTCAATGAGCAGTTCTTC
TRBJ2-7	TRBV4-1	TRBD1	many	CASSAGQGEFYEQYF	TGCGCCAGCAGCGCGGGACAGGGAGAATTCTACGAGCAGTACTTC
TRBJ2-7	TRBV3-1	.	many	CASSRPASGEQYF	TGTGCCAGCAGCCGACCGGCTTCCGGCGAGCAGTACTTC
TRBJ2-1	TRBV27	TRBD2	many	CASSKPGLAGVVNEQFF	TGTGCCAGCAGTAAGCCGGGACTAGCGGGGGTAGTCAATGAGCAGTTCTTC
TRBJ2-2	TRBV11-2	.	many	CASSQPVNTGELFF	TGTGCCAGCAGCCAACCGGTGAACACCGGGGAGCTGTTTTTT
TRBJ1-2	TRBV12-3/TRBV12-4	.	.	CASSKGVGYTF	TGTGCCAGCAGCAAAGGGGTTGGCTACACCTTC
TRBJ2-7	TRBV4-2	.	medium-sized	CASSQDGYEQYF	TGTGCCAGCAGCCAAGATGGGTACGAGCAGTACTTC
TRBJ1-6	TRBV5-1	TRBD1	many	CASSLDRGRPENSPLHF	TGCGCCAGCAGCCTGGACAGGGGGCGCCCAGAAAATTCACCCCTCCACTTT
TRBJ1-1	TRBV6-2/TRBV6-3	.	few	CASSPTGTPNTEAFF	TGTGCCAGCAGTCCCACCGGGACACCCAACACTGAAGCTTTCTTT
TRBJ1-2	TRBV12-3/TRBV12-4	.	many	CASRLRGAGYGYTF	TGTGCCAGCAGACTCCGGGGTGCCGGGTATGGCTACACCTTC
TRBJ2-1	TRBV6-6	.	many	CASRPTKSSYNEQFF	TGTGCCAGCAGACCCACAAAGAGCTCCTACAATGAGCAGTTCTTC
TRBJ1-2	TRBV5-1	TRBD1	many	CASSPRTGRSANYGYTF	TGCGCCAGCAGCCCCCGGACAGGGAGGTCAGCGAACTATGGCTACACCTTC
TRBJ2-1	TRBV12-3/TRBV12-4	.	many	CASSLSAGGLYNEQFF	TGTGCCAGCAGTCTCAGCGCCGGGGGGCTTTACAATGAGCAGTTCTTC
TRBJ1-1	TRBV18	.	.	CASSPPRGSLAEAFF	TGTGCCAGCTCACCACCGAGGGGGAGCCTCGCTGAAGCTTTCTTT
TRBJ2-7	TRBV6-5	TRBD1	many	CASSRQGSEGEQYF	TGTGCCAGCAGTAGACAGGGGAGTGAGGGAGAGCAGTACTTC
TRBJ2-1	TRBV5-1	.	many	CASSLNRVENEQFF	TGCGCCAGCAGCCTAAACAGGGTTGAGAATGAGCAGTTCTTC
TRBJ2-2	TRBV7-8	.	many	CASSQGTTGELFF	TGTGCCAGCAGTCAGGGGACCACCGGGGAGCTGTTTTTT
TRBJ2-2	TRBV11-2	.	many	CASSLLTGNTGELFF	TGTGCCAGCAGTCTACTGACAGGGAACACCGGGGAGCTGTTTTTT
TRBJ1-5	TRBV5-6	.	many	CASTQGNQPQHF	TGTGCCAGCACCCAGGGGAATCAGCCCCAGCATTTT
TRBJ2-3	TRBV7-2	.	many	CASTERGGRTDTQYF	TGTGCCAGCACCGAAAGGGGGGGCCGGACAGATACGCAGTATTTT
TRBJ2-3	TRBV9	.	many	CASSASTDTQYF	TGTGCCAGCAGCGCTAGCACAGATACGCAGTATTTT
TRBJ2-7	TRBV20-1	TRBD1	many	CSARVPGQGPYEQYF	TGCAGTGCTAGAGTTCCTGGACAGGGCCCCTACGAGCAGTACTTC
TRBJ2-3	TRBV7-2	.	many	CASSLGPSPDTQYF	TGTGCCAGCAGCTTAGGTCCTAGCCCAGATACGCAGTATTTT
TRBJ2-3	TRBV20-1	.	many	CSANPADTQYF	TGCAGTGCTAACCCAGCAGATACGCAGTATTTT
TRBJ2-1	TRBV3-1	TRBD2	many	CASSQGLDIYNEQFF	TGTGCCAGCAGCCAGGGACTAGACATCTACAATGAGCAGTTCTTC